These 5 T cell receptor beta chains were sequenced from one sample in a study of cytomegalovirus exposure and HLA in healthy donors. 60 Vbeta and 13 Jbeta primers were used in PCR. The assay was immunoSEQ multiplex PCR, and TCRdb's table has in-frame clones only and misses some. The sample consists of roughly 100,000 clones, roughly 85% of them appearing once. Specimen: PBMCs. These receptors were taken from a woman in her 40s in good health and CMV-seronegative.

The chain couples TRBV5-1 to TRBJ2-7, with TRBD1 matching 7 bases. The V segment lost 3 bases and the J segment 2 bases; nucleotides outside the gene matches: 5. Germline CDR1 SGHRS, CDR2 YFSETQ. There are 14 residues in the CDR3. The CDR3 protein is CASSSRDSPYEQYF. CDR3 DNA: TGCGCCAGCAGCTCCAGGGACAGTCCCTACGAGCAGTACTTC. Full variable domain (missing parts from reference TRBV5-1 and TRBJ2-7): KAGVTQTPRYLIKTRGQQVTLSCSPISGHRSVSWYQQTPGQGLQFLFEYFSETQRNKGNFPGRFSGRQFSNSRSEMNVSTLELGDSALYLCASSSRDSPYEQYFGPGTRLTVT.

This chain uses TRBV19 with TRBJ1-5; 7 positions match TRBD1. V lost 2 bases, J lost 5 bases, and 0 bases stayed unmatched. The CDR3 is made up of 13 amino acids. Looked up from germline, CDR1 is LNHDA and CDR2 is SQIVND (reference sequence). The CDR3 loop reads CASSIQGDQPQHF. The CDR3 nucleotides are TGTGCCAGTAGTATACAGGGGGATCAGCCCCAGCATTTT.

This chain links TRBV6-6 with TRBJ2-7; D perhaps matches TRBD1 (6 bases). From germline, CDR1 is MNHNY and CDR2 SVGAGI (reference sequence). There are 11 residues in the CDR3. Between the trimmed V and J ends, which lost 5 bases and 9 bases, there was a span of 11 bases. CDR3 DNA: TGTGCCAGCAGTGAGGGACATTTGCAGTACTTC. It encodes CASSEGHLQYF.

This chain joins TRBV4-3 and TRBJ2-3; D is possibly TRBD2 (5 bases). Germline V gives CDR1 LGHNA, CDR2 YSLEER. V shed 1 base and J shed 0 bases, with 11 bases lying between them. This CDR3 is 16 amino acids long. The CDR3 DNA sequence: TGCGCCAGCAGCCAAGGAACGGGAACTAGCACAGATACGCAGTATTTT. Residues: CASSQGTGTSTDTQYF.

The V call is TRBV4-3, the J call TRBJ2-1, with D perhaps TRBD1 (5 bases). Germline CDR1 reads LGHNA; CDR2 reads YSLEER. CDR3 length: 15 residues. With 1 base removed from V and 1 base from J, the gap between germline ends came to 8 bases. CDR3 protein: CASSQVTGSYNEQFF. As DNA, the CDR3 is TGCGCCAGCAGCCAAGTAACAGGATCCTACAATGAGCAGTTCTTC.